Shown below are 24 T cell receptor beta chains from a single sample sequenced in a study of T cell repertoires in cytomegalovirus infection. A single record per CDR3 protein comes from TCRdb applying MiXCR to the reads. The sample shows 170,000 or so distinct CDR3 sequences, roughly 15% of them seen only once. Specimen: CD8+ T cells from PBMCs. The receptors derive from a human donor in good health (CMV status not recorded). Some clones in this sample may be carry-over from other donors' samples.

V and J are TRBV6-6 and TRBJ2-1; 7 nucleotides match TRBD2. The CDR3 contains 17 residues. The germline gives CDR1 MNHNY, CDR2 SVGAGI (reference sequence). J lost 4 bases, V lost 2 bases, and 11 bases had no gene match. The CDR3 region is CASSYRRGLAVYNEQFF. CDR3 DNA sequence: TGTGCCAGCAGTTACAGGCGTGGGCTAGCGGTGTACAATGAGCAGTTCTTC.

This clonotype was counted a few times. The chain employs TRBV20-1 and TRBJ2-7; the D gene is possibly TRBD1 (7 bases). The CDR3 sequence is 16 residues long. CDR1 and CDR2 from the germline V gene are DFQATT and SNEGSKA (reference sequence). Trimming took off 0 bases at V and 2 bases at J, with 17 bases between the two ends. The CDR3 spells CSARDLTGRPTYEQYF. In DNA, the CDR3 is TGCAGTGCTAGAGATCTGACAGGGAGGCCTACCTACGAGCAGTACTTC.

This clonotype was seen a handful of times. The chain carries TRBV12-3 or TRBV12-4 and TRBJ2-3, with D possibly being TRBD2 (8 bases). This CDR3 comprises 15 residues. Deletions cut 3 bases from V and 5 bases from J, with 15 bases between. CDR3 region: CASSFRDSGGDTQYF. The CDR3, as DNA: TGTGCCAGCAGTTTCAGGGACAGCGGGGGAGATACGCAGTATTTT.

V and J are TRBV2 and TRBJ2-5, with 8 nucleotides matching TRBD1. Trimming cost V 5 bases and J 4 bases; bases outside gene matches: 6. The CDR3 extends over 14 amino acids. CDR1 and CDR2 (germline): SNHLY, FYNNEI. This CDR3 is CASSYQQGGETQYF. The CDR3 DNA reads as TGTGCCAGCAGTTATCAACAGGGGGGAGAGACCCAGTACTTC.

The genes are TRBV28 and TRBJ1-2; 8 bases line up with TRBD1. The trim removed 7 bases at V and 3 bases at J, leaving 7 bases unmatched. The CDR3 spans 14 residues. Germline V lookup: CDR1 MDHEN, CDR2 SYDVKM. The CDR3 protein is CASTLDRVYYGYTF. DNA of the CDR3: TGTGCCAGCACTTTGGACAGGGTTTACTATGGCTACACCTTC.

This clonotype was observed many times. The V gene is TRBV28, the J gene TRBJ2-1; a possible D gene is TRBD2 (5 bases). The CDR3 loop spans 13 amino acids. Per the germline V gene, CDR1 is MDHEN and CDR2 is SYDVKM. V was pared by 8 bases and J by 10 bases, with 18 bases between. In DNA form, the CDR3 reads TGTGCCAGCGTATCGGACTCGGATTGGGAGCAGTTCTTC. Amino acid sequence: CASVSDSDWEQFF.

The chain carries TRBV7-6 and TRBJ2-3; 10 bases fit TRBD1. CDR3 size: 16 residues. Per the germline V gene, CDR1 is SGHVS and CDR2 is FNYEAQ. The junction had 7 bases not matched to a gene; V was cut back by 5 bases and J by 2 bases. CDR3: CASSDTGTGDTDTQYF. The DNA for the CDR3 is TGTGCCAGCAGCGATACCGGGACAGGGGACACAGATACGCAGTATTTT.

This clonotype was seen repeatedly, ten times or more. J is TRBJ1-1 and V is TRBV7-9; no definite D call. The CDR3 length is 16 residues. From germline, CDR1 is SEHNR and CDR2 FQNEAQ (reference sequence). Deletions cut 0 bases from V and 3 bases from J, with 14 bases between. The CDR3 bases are TGTGCCAGCAGCTTAGCCGGATACCCGAGTTACACTGAAGCTTTCTTT. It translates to CASSLAGYPSYTEAFF.

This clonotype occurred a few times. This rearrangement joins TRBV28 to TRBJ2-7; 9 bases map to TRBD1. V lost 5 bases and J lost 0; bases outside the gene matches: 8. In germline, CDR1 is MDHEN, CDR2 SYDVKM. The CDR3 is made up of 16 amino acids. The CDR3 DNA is TGTGCCAGCAGTCGTACCGGGACAGGGAGCTCCTACGAGCAGTACTTC. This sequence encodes CASSRTGTGSSYEQYF.

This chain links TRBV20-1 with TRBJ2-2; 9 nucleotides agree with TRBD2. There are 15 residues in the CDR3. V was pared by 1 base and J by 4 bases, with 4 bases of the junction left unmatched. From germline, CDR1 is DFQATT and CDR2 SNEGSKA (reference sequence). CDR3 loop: CSARVAGEVTGELFF. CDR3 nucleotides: TGCAGTGCTAGAGTAGCGGGGGAAGTCACCGGGGAGCTGTTTTTT.

This CDR3 is CASSSSGGTYEQYF. The CDR3 DNA follows: TGTGCCAGCAGCTCGAGCGGGGGGACCTACGAGCAGTACTTC. The chain uses TRBV7-6 and TRBJ2-7; 9 nucleotides agree with TRBD2. J gave up 2 bases and V 4 bases, and 3 bases lay outside the gene matches. Germline loops: CDR1 SGHVS, CDR2 FNYEAQ. The CDR3 is 14 amino acids.

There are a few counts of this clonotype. CDR3 residues: CASSQDLRLGEQFF. CDR3 in DNA: TGCGCCAGCAGCCAAGATTTAAGGTTGGGTGAGCAGTTCTTC. The chain combines TRBV4-1 with TRBJ2-1; no firm D call. From germline, CDR1 is MGHRA and CDR2 YSYEKL. Trimming shortened V by 0 bases and J by 9 bases, and 12 bases separated the two germline ends. This CDR3 is 14 amino acids long.

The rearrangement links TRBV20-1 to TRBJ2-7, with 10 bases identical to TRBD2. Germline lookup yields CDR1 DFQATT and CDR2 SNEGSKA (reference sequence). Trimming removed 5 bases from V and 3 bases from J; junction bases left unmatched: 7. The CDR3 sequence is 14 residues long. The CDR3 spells CSARDRTSGYEQYF. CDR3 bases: TGCAGTGCTCGCGACCGGACTAGCGGCTACGAGCAGTACTTC.

CDR3 DNA: TGTGCCAGCAGTGAAAGGTATCGCGGAAGACAGGGCACAGATACGCAGTATTTT. Translating gives CASSERYRGRQGTDTQYF. This chain joins TRBV2 and TRBJ2-3; D perhaps matches TRBD1 (6 bases). The germline CDR1 and CDR2 sequences are SNHLY and FYNNEI. V dropped 2 bases and J dropped 1 base, with 19 bases sitting between them. There are 18 residues in the CDR3.

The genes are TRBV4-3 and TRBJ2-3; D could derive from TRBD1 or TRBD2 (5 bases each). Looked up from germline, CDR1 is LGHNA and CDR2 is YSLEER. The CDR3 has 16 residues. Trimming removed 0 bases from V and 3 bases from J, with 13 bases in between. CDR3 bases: TGCGCCAGCAGCCAAGAAAAGGGACGCCGGACAGATACGCAGTATTTT. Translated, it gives CASSQEKGRRTDTQYF.

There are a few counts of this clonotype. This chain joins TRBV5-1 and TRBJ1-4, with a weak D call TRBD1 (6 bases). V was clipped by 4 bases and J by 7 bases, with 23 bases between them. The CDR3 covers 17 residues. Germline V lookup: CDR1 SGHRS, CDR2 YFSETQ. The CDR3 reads CASSQSNRTEGREKLFF. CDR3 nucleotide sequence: TGCGCCAGCAGCCAATCAAACCGGACAGAAGGTCGTGAAAAACTGTTTTTT.

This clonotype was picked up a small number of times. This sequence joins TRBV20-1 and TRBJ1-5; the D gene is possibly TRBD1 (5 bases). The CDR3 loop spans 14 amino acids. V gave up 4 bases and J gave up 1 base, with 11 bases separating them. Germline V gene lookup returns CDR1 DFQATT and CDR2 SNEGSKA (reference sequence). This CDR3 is CSAKDRGSNQPQHF. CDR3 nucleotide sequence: TGCAGTGCTAAAGACAGAGGGAGCAATCAGCCCCAGCATTTT.

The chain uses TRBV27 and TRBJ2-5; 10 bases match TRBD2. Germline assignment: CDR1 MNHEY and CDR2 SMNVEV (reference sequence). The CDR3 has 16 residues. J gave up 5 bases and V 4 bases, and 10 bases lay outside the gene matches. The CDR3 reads CASSSHPSGGAETQYF. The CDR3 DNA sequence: TGTGCCAGCAGTTCCCACCCAAGCGGGGGGGCCGAGACCCAGTACTTC.

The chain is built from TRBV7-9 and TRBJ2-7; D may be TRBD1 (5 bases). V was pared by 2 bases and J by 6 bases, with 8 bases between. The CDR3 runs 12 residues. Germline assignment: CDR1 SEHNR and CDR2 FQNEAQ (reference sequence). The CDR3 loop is CASSLQGGEQYF. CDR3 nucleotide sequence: TGTGCCAGCAGCTTACAGGGTGGCGAGCAGTACTTC.

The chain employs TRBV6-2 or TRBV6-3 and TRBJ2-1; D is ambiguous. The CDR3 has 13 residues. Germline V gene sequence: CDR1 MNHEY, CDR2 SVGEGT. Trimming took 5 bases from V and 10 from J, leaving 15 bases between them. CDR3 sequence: CASSHNMMGEQFF. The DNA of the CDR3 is TGTGCCAGCAGTCATAACATGATGGGGGAGCAGTTCTTC.

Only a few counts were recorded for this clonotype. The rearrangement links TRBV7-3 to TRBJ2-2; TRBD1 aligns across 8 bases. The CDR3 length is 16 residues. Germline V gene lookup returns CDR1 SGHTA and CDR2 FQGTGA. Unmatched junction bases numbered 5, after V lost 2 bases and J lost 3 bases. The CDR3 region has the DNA TGTGCCAGCAGCTTATCGGGACAGGTCTACACCGGGGAGCTGTTTTTT. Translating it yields CASSLSGQVYTGELFF. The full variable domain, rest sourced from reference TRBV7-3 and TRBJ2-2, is GAGVSQTPSNKVTEKGKYVELRCDPISGHTALYWYRQSLGQGPEFLIYFQGTGAADDSGLPNDRFFAVRPEGSVSTLKIQRTERGDSAVYLCASSLSGQVYTGELFFGEGSRLTVL.

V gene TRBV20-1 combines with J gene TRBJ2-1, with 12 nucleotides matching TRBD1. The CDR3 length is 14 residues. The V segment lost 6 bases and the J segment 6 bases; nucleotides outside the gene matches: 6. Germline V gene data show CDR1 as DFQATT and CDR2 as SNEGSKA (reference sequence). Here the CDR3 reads CSALGQGAANEQFF. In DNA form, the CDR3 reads TGCAGTGCCCTGGGACAGGGGGCGGCCAATGAGCAGTTCTTC.

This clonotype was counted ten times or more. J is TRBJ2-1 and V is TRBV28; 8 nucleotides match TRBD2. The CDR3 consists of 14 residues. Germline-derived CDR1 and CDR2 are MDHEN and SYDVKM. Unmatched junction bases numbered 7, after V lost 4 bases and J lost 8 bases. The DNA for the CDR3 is TGTGCCAGCAGTTCCTGGACAGCGGGAGATGAGCAGTTCTTC. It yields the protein CASSSWTAGDEQFF.

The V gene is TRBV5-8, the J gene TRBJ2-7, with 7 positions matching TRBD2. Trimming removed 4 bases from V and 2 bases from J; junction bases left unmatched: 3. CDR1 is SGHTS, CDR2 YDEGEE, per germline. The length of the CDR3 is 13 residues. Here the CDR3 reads CASSRGLAYEQYF. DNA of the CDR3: TGTGCCAGCAGCCGCGGACTAGCCTACGAGCAGTACTTC.